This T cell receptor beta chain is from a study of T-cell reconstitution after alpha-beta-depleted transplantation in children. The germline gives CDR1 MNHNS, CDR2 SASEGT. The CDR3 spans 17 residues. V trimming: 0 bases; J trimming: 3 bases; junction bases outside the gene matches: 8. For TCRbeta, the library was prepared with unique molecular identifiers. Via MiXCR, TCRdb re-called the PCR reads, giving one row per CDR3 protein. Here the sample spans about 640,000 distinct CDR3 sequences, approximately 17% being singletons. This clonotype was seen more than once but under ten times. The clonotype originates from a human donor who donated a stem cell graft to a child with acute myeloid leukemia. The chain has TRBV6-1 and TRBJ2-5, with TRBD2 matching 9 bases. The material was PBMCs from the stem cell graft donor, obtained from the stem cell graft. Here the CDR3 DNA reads TGTGCCAGCAGTGAAGCGGGGCGGGGGGGCCTAGAAGAGACCCAGTACTTC. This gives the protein CASSEAGRGGLEETQYF.